Following are 16 T cell receptor beta chains from one sample sequenced in a study of cytomegalovirus exposure and HLA in healthy donors. Vbeta (60) and Jbeta (13) primers were used in the PCR. TCRdb's table, derived via immunoSEQ multiplex PCR, lists solely in-frame clones and lacks some. The sample has 90,000 to 150,000 clones, less than 75% seen once. The source material was PBMCs. These receptors all come from a woman aged 40 to 50 in good health and CMV-seronegative.

The chain couples TRBV7-8 to TRBJ1-5; unclear D gene. V was shortened by 0 bases and J by 0 bases, with 9 bases between the two germline ends. Germline CDR1 SGHVS, CDR2 FQNEAQ. This CDR3 has 16 residues. CDR3 coding DNA: TGTGCCAGCAGCTTAGCCTCAGGTTATAGCAATCAGCCCCAGCATTTT. It specifies CASSLASGYSNQPQHF.

This clone is a singleton in its sample. This chain connects TRBV6-4 to TRBJ2-6, with a weak D call TRBD2 (6 bases). V was trimmed by 1 base and J by 0 bases, leaving 7 bases between them. Germline CDR1 and CDR2: MRHNA and SNTAGT. This CDR3 spans 16 amino acids. The CDR3 is CASSDLGGSGANVLTF. The CDR3 DNA is TGTGCCAGCAGTGACTTGGGGGGCTCTGGGGCCAACGTCCTGACTTTC.

V is TRBV6-5 and J is TRBJ1-3; possible D gene TRBD1, 5 bases. Between the trimmed V and J ends, which lost 0 bases and 4 bases, there was a span of 13 bases. This CDR3 is built from 16 residues. The V gene's germline CDR1 is MNHEY and CDR2 SVGAGI. The CDR3 protein is CASSYSRGAGGNTIYF. The CDR3 DNA follows: TGTGCCAGCAGTTACTCGCGCGGGGCAGGAGGAAACACCATATATTTT.

The rearrangement links TRBV28 to TRBJ2-7; weak D call: TRBD2 (6 bases). Trimming cost V 7 bases and J 7 bases, with 20 bases left between them. The CDR3 loop spans 14 amino acids. Germline assignment: CDR1 MDHEN and CDR2 SYDVKM. This chain's CDR3 is CASTEGAGQGEQYF. In DNA, the CDR3 is TGTGCCAGCACCGAAGGAGCGGGCCAAGGGGAGCAGTACTTC.

This clone showed up just a few times. The chain joins TRBV6-5 to TRBJ1-2; unclear D gene. V lost 5 bases, J lost 14 bases, and 15 bases lay in between. This CDR3 has 11 amino acids. CDR1 is MNHEY and CDR2 is SVGAGI in the germline V gene. The CDR3 spells CASSASGRDTF. CDR3 DNA sequence: TGTGCCAGCAGTGCGTCCGGGAGGGATACCTTC.

The chain is built from TRBV6-1 and TRBJ1-6, with TRBD1 as a possible D gene (6 bases). CDR1 and CDR2 (germline): MNHNS, SASEGT. This CDR3 has 13 amino acids. The V gene lost 8 bases and the J gene lost 11 bases, with 16 bases spanning the gap. CDR3 coding DNA: TGTGCCAGCGACAGGCGCCAGGAGGCACCCCTCCACTTT. It specifies CASDRRQEAPLHF.

The chain has TRBV5-1 and TRBJ2-7; 7 positions agree with TRBD1. The CDR3 covers 14 residues. The ends lost 4 bases at V and 3 bases at J; junction bases unmatched: 7. Germline CDR1 SGHRS, CDR2 YFSETQ. The CDR3 DNA sequence: TGCGCCAGCAGCCCAATGACAGGGTACTACGAGCAGTACTTC. This translates into CASSPMTGYYEQYF.

This sequence joins TRBV11-2 and TRBJ2-5; D is perhaps TRBD2 (6 bases). Trimming removed 6 bases from V and 7 bases from J, with 21 bases in between. Germline lookup yields CDR1 SGHAT and CDR2 FQNNGV. The CDR3 is made up of 15 amino acids. The CDR3 DNA sequence: TGTGCCAGCAGACAGAGGGACTCCGGGCTTACGACCCAGTACTTC. Translating gives CASRQRDSGLTTQYF.

The V and J genes are TRBV27 and TRBJ2-1; perhaps TRBD2 as D (6 bases). V was clipped by 7 bases and J by 0 bases, with 13 bases between them. CDR3 length: 15 residues. In germline, CDR1 is MNHEY, CDR2 SMNVEV (reference sequence). CDR3 bases: TGTGCCAGCACCCCTGGGGGGAGCTCCTACAATGAGCAGTTCTTC. It yields the protein CASTPGGSSYNEQFF.

V and J are TRBV29-1 and TRBJ1-1, with TRBD1 matching 12 bases. V lost 6 bases to trimming and J lost 1 base; unmatched junction nucleotides: 9. There are 16 residues in the CDR3. Per the germline V gene, CDR1 is SQVTM and CDR2 is ANQGSEA. The CDR3 sequence: CSVGPGQGAANTEAFF. In DNA, the CDR3 is TGCAGCGTCGGACCGGGACAGGGGGCCGCGAACACTGAAGCTTTCTTT.

The CDR3 DNA reads as TGTGCCAGCAGTCATCGAACAGGGGGCTCTGGAAACACCATATATTTT. It encodes CASSHRTGGSGNTIYF. The chain uses TRBV2 and TRBJ1-3; TRBD1 matches at 8 bases. The CDR3 is 16 residues long. The V segment lost 5 bases and the J segment 0 bases; nucleotides outside the gene matches: 6. Germline V gives CDR1 SNHLY, CDR2 FYNNEI.

This clone was detected only a few times. The V call is TRBV7-9, the J call TRBJ2-7, with TRBD1 matching over 7 bases. The CDR3 is 14 amino acids. Per the germline V gene, CDR1 is SEHNR and CDR2 is FQNEAQ (reference sequence). Trimming took 5 bases from V and 5 from J; bases not matched to a gene: 9. CDR3 nucleotides: TGTGCCAGCAGCACCCGACAGGGCTGGGACGAGCAGTACTTC. This sequence encodes CASSTRQGWDEQYF.

The rearrangement joins TRBV9 to TRBJ1-5, with D possibly being TRBD1 (6 bases). Germline values: CDR1 SGDLS, CDR2 YYNGEE. The CDR3 loop spans 13 amino acids. V lost 3 bases to trimming and J lost 9 bases, with 13 bases between them. The DNA of the CDR3 is TGTGCCAGCAGCGGGGGGGGCGTGGGGCCCCAGCATTTT. Protein product: CASSGGGVGPQHF.

The rearrangement joins TRBV7-6 to TRBJ1-5; no reliable D call. Germline V gene sequence: CDR1 SGHVS, CDR2 FNYEAQ. V was cut by 5 bases and J by 6 bases, with 11 bases left in between. This CDR3 is 13 amino acids long. CDR3 loop: CASSPSLGQPQHF. The CDR3 DNA reads as TGTGCCAGCAGCCCTAGCCTTGGTCAGCCCCAGCATTTT.

V gene TRBV10-3 combines with J gene TRBJ1-5; the D is unclear. This CDR3 region has 15 residues. The V and J ends lost 7 bases and 4 bases respectively, with 17 bases between them. The germline V gene has CDR1 ENHRY and CDR2 SYGVKD. The CDR3 spells CAIKVSLERNQPQHF. The CDR3 coding sequence is TGTGCCATCAAGGTGTCCCTAGAACGTAATCAGCCCCAGCATTTT.

The chain links TRBV7-2 to TRBJ2-5, with D perhaps TRBD2 (6 bases). V was trimmed by 5 bases and J by 5 bases, leaving 12 bases between them. In germline, CDR1 is SGHTA, CDR2 FQGNSA. This CDR3 comprises 13 residues. CDR3 nucleotides: TGTGCCAGCAGCCGGGGGACCAGGGAGACCCAGTACTTC. Protein: CASSRGTRETQYF.